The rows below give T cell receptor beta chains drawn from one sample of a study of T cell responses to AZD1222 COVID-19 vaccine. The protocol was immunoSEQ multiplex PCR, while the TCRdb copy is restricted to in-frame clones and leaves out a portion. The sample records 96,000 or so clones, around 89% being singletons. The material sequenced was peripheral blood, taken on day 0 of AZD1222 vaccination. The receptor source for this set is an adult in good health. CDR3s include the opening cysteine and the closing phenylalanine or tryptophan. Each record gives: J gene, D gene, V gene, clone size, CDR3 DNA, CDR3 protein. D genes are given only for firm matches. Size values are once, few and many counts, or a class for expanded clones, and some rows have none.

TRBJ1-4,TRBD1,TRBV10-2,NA,TGCGCCAGCAGTGAGGAGGGACAGGTTAATGAAAAACTGTTTTTT,CASSEEGQVNEKLFF
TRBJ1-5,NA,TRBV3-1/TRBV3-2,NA,TGTGCCAGCAGCCAAGGAGGAGGCTCGGCCGGCAATCAGCCCCAGCATTTT,CASSQGGGSAGNQPQHF
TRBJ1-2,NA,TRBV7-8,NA,TGTGCCAGCAGCTTAGGGCGGATGGGACGGAGTGGTGGCTACACCTTC,CASSLGRMGRSGGYTF
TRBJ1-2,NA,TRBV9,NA,TGTGCCAGCAGCATAAGGATGGACAGCGCTAACTATGGCTACACCTTC,CASSIRMDSANYGYTF
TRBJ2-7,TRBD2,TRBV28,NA,TGTGCCAGCAGTTTCGGACTAGCGGTTCCAAGGGAGCAGTACTTC,CASSFGLAVPREQYF
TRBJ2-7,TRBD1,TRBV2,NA,TGTGCCAGCAGAGAAACGAGCTTCCGACAGGGGGCAGGCGAGCAGTACTTC,CASRETSFRQGAGEQYF
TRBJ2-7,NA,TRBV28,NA,TGTGCCAGCTGCAATTGGGACGGATCCTACGAGCAGTACTTC,CASCNWDGSYEQYF
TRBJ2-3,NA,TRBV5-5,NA,TGTGCCAGCAGCTTGGGGCTAGCGAGCACAGATACGCAGTATTTT,CASSLGLASTDTQYF
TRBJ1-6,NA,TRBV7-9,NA,TGTGCCAGCAGCTTAGAGTTCCGGACACGTCAAAATTCACCCCTCCACTTT,CASSLEFRTRQNSPLHF
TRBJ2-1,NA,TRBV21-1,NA,TGTGCCAGCAGCAAACTCTCAGGGGAGAACTACAATGAGCAGTTCTTC,CASSKLSGENYNEQFF
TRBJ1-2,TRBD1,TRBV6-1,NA,TGTGCCAGCAGTGAAAGGTTGGGGACAGGGTCTGGCTACACCTTC,CASSERLGTGSGYTF
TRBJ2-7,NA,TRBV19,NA,TGTGCCAGTAGTATCAGGGTCTTTGGCTACGAGCAGTACTTC,CASSIRVFGYEQYF
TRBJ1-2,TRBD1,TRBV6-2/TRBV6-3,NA,TGTGCCAGCAGTACCACAGGGGATCATGGCTACACCTTC,CASSTTGDHGYTF
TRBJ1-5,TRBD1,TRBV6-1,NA,TGTGCCAGCAGTGAGGGGGAGGGAGGGGGCGGCCAGCCCCAGCATTTT,CASSEGEGGGGQPQHF
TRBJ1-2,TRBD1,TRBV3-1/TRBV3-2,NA,TGTGCCAGCAGCCAAGCGACAGGGGAGTACTATGGCTACACCTTC,CASSQATGEYYGYTF
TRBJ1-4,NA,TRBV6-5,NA,TGTGCCAGCAGGCAACGGGACTTAGGGGAAAAACTGTTTTTT,CASRQRDLGEKLFF
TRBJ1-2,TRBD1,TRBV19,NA,TGTGCCAGTAGTATACGGATACGGCGGGACAGGGAATCAGCTAACTATGGCTACACCTTC,CASSIRIRRDRESANYGYTF
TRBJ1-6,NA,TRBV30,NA,TGTGCCTGGGGTAGGGGAGGGTCACCCCTCCACTTT,CAWGRGGSPLHF
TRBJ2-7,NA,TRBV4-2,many,TGTGCCAGCAGCCAAGCAGAAGCCTACGAGCAGTACTTC,CASSQAEAYEQYF
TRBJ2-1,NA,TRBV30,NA,TGTGCCTGGAACTCCGGGATCACAGACAATGAGCAGTTCTTC,CAWNSGITDNEQFF
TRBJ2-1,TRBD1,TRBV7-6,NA,TGTGCCAGCAGCACGGGACAGAATAATGAGCAGTTCTTC,CASSTGQNNEQFF
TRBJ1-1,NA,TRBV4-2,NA,TGTGCCAGCAGCCAACGGGTTATGAACACTGAAGCTTTCTTT,CASSQRVMNTEAFF
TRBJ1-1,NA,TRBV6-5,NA,TGTGCCAGCAGTTACTCGGGGGGGTTGAACACTGAAGCTTTCTTT,CASSYSGGLNTEAFF
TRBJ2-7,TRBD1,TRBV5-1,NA,TGCGCCAGCAGCGGGACAGGCTACGAGCAGTACTTC,CASSGTGYEQYF
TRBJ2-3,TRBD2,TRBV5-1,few,TGCGCCAGCAGCTTCGCGGGGGGCCGCACAGATACGCAGTATTTT,CASSFAGGRTDTQYF
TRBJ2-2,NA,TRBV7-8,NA,TGTGCCAGCAGCACCCCCAACCTAGACCCCGGGGAGCTGTTTTTT,CASSTPNLDPGELFF
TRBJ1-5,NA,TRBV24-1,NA,TGTGCCACCAGTGATACAAGGGATAGCAATCAGCCCCAGCATTTT,CATSDTRDSNQPQHF
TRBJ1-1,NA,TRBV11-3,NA,TGTGCCAGCAGCTTAGACGGTCGGGCAGGGGACACTGAAGCTTTCTTT,CASSLDGRAGDTEAFF
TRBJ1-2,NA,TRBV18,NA,TGTGCCAGCTCACCAATCAAGGAGAACTATGGCTACACCTTC,CASSPIKENYGYTF
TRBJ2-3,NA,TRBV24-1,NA,TGTGCCACCAGTGACCCTAACAGGCTGGGGACAGATACGCAGTATTTT,CATSDPNRLGTDTQYF
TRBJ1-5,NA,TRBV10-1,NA,TGCGCCAGCAGTGAGAAGGGACGGTATAGCAATCAGCCCCAGCATTTT,CASSEKGRYSNQPQHF
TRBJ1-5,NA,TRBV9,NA,TGTGCCAGCAGCCCCCAGGGGTCCGGCAATCAGCCCCAGCATTTT,CASSPQGSGNQPQHF
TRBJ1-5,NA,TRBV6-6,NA,TGTGCCAGCAATGTACTCGGGAGCAATCAGCCCCAGCATTTT,CASNVLGSNQPQHF
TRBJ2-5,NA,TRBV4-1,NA,TGCGCCAGCAGGCGGTCGGTGGCAGTTCAAGAGACCCAGTACTTC,CASRRSVAVQETQYF